This TCR beta chain derives from a study of blood T cells in healthy people across ages. A second PCR of 7 to 11 cycles used a sample-barcoded 5' primer and a J-beta primer mix. TCRdb used MiXCR to reprocess the 5' RACE reads, holding one entry per CDR3 protein. This table has about 730,000 distinct CDR3 sequences, approximately 39% appearing once. The receptor comes from a woman aged 55 to 70 in good health. The sequenced sample consisted of blood.

The CDR3 region has the DNA TGTGCCAGCAGCAGCTATATAGCGGGAGGGGCCCAGTACTTC. It codes for CASSSYIAGGAQYF. The chain combines TRBV27 with TRBJ2-5; the match to TRBD2 covers 11 bases. CDR3 length: 14 residues. The V and J ends lost 6 bases and 9 bases, in that order; junction bases with no gene match: 9. CDR1 and CDR2 from the germline V gene are MNHEY and SMNVEV (reference sequence).